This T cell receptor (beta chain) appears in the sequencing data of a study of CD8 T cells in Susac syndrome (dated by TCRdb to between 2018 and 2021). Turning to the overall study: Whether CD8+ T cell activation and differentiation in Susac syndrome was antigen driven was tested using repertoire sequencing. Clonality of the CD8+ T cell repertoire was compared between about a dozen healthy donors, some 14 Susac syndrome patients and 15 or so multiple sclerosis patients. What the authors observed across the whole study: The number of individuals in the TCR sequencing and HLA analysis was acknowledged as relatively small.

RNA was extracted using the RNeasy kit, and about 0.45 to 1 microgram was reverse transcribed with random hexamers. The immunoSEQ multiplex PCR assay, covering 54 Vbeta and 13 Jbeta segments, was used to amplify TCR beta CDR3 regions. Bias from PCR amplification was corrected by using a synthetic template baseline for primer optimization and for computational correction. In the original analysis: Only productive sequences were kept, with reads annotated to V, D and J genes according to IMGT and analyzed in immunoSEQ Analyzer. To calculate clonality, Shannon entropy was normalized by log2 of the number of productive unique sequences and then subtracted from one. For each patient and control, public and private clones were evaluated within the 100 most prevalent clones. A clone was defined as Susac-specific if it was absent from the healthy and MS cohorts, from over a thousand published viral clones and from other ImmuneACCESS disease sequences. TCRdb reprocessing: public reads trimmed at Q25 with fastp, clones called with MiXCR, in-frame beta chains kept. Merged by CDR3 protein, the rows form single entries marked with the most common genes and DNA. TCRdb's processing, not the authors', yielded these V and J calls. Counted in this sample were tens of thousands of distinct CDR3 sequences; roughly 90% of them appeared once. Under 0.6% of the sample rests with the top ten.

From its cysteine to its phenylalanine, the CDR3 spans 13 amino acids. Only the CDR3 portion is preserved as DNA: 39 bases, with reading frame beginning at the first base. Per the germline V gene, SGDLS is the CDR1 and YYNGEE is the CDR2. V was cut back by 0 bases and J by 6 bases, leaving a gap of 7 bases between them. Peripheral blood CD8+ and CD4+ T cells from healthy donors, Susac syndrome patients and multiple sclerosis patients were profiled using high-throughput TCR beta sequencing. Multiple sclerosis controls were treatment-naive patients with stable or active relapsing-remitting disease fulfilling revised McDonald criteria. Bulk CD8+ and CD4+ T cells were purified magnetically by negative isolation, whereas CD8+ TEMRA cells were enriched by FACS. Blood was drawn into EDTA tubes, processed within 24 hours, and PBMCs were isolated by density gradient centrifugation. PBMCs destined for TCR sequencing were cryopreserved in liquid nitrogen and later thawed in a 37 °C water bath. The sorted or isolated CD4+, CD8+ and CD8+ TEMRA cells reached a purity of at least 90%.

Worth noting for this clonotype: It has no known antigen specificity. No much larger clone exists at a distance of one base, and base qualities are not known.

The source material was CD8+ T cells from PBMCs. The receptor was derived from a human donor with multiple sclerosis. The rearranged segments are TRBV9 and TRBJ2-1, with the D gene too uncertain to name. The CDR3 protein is CASSVEPPNEQFF. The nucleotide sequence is TGTGCCAGCAGCGTAGAACCGCCCAATGAGCAGTTCTTC.